Listed here are 25 T cell receptor beta chains from one sample, sequenced in a study of cytotoxic CD8 clonotypes in ibrutinib-treated CLL. Assay: immunoSEQ multiplex PCR; the TCRdb copy retains only in-frame clones and omits some. This table has around 150,000 clones, roughly 80% appearing once. The sample here was PBMCs, taken after 12 months of ibrutinib treatment. All receptors come from a human donor with chronic lymphocytic leukemia.

DNA for the CDR3: TGTGCCAGCAGAATAGCGGGAGGGCCGACAGATACGCAGTATTTT. The encoded protein is CASRIAGGPTDTQYF. The chain employs TRBV6-1 and TRBJ2-3, with TRBD2 identical over 11 bases. The CDR3 loop spans 15 amino acids. The germline gives CDR1 MNHNS, CDR2 SASEGT. V lost 6 bases and J lost 3; bases outside the gene matches: 5.

This clone was observed a few times. V usage is TRBV5-4 and J usage is TRBJ2-2; D call uncertain. The CDR3 has 13 amino acids. V dropped 5 bases and J dropped 4 bases, with 9 bases sitting between them. From germline, CDR1 is SGHNT and CDR2 YYREEE (reference sequence). The CDR3 nucleotides read TGTGCCAGCAGAGGAGTAGTCACCGGGGAGCTGTTTTTT. Its translation: CASRGVVTGELFF.

The J gene is TRBJ1-2, the V gene TRBV19, with TRBD1 matching 8 bases. CDR1 is LNHDA and CDR2 is SQIVND in the germline V gene (reference sequence). Trimming took 11 bases from V and 4 from J; bases not matched to a gene: 9. This CDR3 comprises 13 residues. CDR3 coding DNA: TGTGCCGGGCTCAGGGGGCGCGGCTATGGCTACACCTTC. As protein: CAGLRGRGYGYTF.

This clone was detected once. This chain links TRBV2 with TRBJ1-2, with D possibly being TRBD1 (5 bases). Trimming took off 4 bases at V and 0 bases at J, with 15 bases between the two ends. From germline, CDR1 is SNHLY and CDR2 FYNNEI. The CDR3 is 16 residues long. CDR3 nucleotides: TGTGCCAGCAGTGCCCGAGGGGCGGATACTAACTATGGCTACACCTTC. Its translation is CASSARGADTNYGYTF.

The chain uses TRBV11-3 and TRBJ2-5; 10 bases are shared with TRBD1. CDR3 size: 15 residues. The junction had 7 bases not matched to a gene; V was cut back by 4 bases and J by 5 bases. CDR1 is SGHNT, CDR2 YENEEA, per germline. The chain's CDR3 is CASSSGTGVRETQYF. CDR3 in DNA: TGTGCCAGCAGCTCCGGGACAGGGGTACGGGAGACCCAGTACTTC.

The chain combines TRBV6-5 with TRBJ1-2, with a weak D call TRBD1 (5 bases). The germline V gene has CDR1 MNHEY and CDR2 SVGAGI. The CDR3 extends over 14 amino acids. V was shortened by 7 bases and J by 6 bases, with 18 bases between the two germline ends. The CDR3 region is CASKNRGGVHGYTF. The CDR3 nucleotides read TGTGCCAGCAAAAACCGGGGAGGGGTTCATGGCTACACCTTC.

J is TRBJ2-6 and V is TRBV18, with 7 bases fitting TRBD1. This CDR3 spans 15 amino acids. From germline, CDR1 is KGHSH and CDR2 LQKENI. V lost 6 bases, J lost 13 bases, and 15 bases stayed unmatched. Written as DNA, the CDR3 is TGTGCCAGCTCCATATCATTAGGGGGCTCGGGAGTCCTGACTTTC. This translates into CASSISLGGSGVLTF.

The CDR3 reads CASSDSSSFTGELFF. In DNA, the CDR3 is TGTGCCAGCAGCGACTCTAGCTCTTTCACCGGGGAGCTGTTTTTT. V usage is TRBV2 and J usage is TRBJ2-2; weak D call: TRBD2 (5 bases). This CDR3 region has 15 residues. V was shortened by 6 bases and J by 4 bases, with 15 bases between the two germline ends. In germline, CDR1 is SNHLY, CDR2 FYNNEI.

This rearrangement joins TRBV18 to TRBJ1-2; 9 bases are a match to TRBD1. V gave up 3 bases and J gave up 4 bases; unmatched junction bases: 6. This CDR3 contains 15 residues. Germline-derived CDR1 and CDR2 are KGHSH and LQKENI. The CDR3 sequence: CASSPGTGFIYGYTF. The DNA for the CDR3 is TGTGCCAGCTCACCGGGGACAGGGTTCATCTATGGCTACACCTTC.

The chain carries TRBV7-9 and TRBJ2-1, with a weak D call TRBD2 (6 bases). With 5 bases removed from V and 9 bases from J, the gap between germline ends came to 11 bases. The CDR3 runs to 12 residues. Per germline, CDR1 SEHNR and CDR2 FQNEAQ (reference sequence). The CDR3 loop reads CASSKTSSEQFF. The CDR3 bases are TGTGCCAGCAGCAAGACTAGTAGTGAGCAGTTCTTC. The full variable domain, rest sourced from reference TRBV7-9 and TRBJ2-1, is DTGVSQNPRHKITKRGQNVTFRCDPISEHNRLYWYRQTLGQGPEFLTYFQNEAQLEKSRLLSDRFSAERPKGSFSTLEIQRTEQGDSAMYLCASSKTSSEQFFGPGTRLTVL.

This clone was picked up a small number of times. The V gene is TRBV6-1, the J gene TRBJ2-1, with D perhaps matching TRBD1 or TRBD2 (5 bases each). The V and J ends lost 4 bases and 2 bases respectively, with 12 bases between them. Germline V gene sequence: CDR1 MNHNS, CDR2 SASEGT. The CDR3 loop spans 15 amino acids. CDR3 amino acids: CASSVRQGPYNEQFF. The CDR3 DNA follows: TGTGCCAGCAGTGTCCGGCAGGGACCCTACAATGAGCAGTTCTTC.

This chain connects TRBV5-1 to TRBJ1-2; D gene uncertain. CDR1 SGHRS and CDR2 YFSETQ come from the germline V gene. The germline V and J ends were trimmed by 5 bases and 8 bases, with 13 bases remaining between them. CDR3 length: 12 residues. The CDR3 protein is CASSSGLRGYTF. As DNA, the CDR3 is TGCGCCAGCAGTTCCGGGTTACGGGGCTACACCTTC.

The chain carries TRBV27 and TRBJ1-3; weak D call: TRBD1 (6 bases). Germline V gene lookup returns CDR1 MNHEY and CDR2 SMNVEV (reference sequence). V was cut by 4 bases and J by 2 bases, with 12 bases left in between. The CDR3 runs to 15 residues. CDR3 sequence reads: CASSWTAKPGNTIYF. The CDR3, as DNA: TGTGCCAGCAGTTGGACAGCAAAGCCTGGAAACACCATATATTTT.

V usage is TRBV28 and J usage is TRBJ2-3, with a possible D match to TRBD2 (6 bases). Germline V gene lookup returns CDR1 MDHEN and CDR2 SYDVKM. Trimming left V 8 bases short and J 3 bases short, with 15 bases between. This CDR3 has 14 residues. The CDR3 sequence: CASLRRGVTDTQYF. CDR3 in DNA: TGTGCCAGCCTTCGGCGGGGTGTAACAGATACGCAGTATTTT.

This chain connects TRBV15 to TRBJ2-5; no reliable D call. Germline V gene data show CDR1 as LNHNV and CDR2 as YYDKDF (reference sequence). This CDR3 spans 15 amino acids. The V and J ends lost 1 base and 2 bases respectively, with 11 bases between them. CDR3 loop: CATSRGQTFQETQYF. As DNA, the CDR3 is TGTGCCACCAGCAGAGGGCAGACATTTCAAGAGACCCAGTACTTC.

This clone has just one count. The chain links TRBV2 to TRBJ2-1; perhaps TRBD1 as D (5 bases). In germline, CDR1 is SNHLY, CDR2 FYNNEI. CDR3 length: 14 amino acids. Deletions cut 1 base from V and 8 bases from J, with 12 bases between. The CDR3 nucleotides read TGTGCCAGCAGTGAAGGGGCAGGGTTGCATGAGCAGTTCTTC. Its translation is CASSEGAGLHEQFF.

The chain couples TRBV27 to TRBJ1-6; TRBD1 might be the D (5 bases). The CDR3 has 14 residues. Between the trimmed V and J ends, which lost 7 bases and 7 bases, there was a span of 14 bases. Germline V gives CDR1 MNHEY, CDR2 SMNVEV (reference sequence). The CDR3 region is CASKLGAKNSPLHF. DNA for the CDR3: TGTGCCAGCAAGTTAGGGGCCAAGAATTCACCCCTCCACTTT.

The V and J genes are TRBV11-1 and TRBJ1-1; D gene ambiguous. Per the germline V gene, CDR1 is SGHAT and CDR2 is FQDESV (reference sequence). This CDR3 is 13 amino acids long. V gave up 2 bases and J gave up 7 bases, with 11 bases separating them. The CDR3 is CASSLRRVDEAFF. The CDR3 DNA is TGTGCCAGCAGCTTACGACGGGTCGATGAAGCTTTCTTT.

With regard to this clone: Other DNA sequences in this sample translate to the same CDR3. The chain links TRBV18 to TRBJ2-5; no clear D. Looked up from germline, CDR1 is KGHSH and CDR2 is LQKENI. V lost 3 bases and J lost 2, with 4 bases in between. The CDR3 sequence is 12 residues long. The CDR3 DNA reads as TGTGCCAGCTCACCGACGCAAGAGACCCAGTACTTC. Protein product: CASSPTQETQYF.

The chain links TRBV29-1 to TRBJ2-1; 14 positions agree with TRBD2. This CDR3 region has 16 residues. CDR1 SQVTM and CDR2 ANQGSEA come from the germline V gene. The CDR3 DNA reads as TGCATCCAAGACCCGGGACTAGCGGGAGTCGGGAATGAGCAGTTCTTC. Translated: CIQDPGLAGVGNEQFF.

There are a few counts of this clone. J is TRBJ2-7 and V is TRBV9, with D possibly called TRBD1 or TRBD2 (5 bases each). CDR1 SGDLS and CDR2 YYNGEE come from the germline V gene. Trimming pared 0 bases from V and 2 bases from J, leaving 12 bases between. The CDR3 consists of 15 residues. CDR3 sequence (DNA): TGTGCCAGCAGCGTAGCTGGGACGCCTGCCTACGAGCAGTACTTC. Protein product: CASSVAGTPAYEQYF. The variable domain in full, with the rest retrieved from reference TRBV9 and TRBJ2-7, is DSGVTQTPKHLITATGQRVTLRCSPRSGDLSVYWYQQSLDQGLQFLIQYYNGEERAKGNILERFSAQQFPDLHSELNLSSLELGDSALYFCASSVAGTPAYEQYFGPGTRLTVT.

The chain recombines TRBV2 with TRBJ1-1, with 7 bases that match TRBD1. V gave up 7 bases and J gave up 5 bases; unmatched junction bases: 10. Per germline, CDR1 SNHLY and CDR2 FYNNEI. CDR3 size: 14 residues. The CDR3 nucleotides are TGTGCCAGCAAGGGACAGTCCGAAGGAACTGAAGCTTTCTTT. This translates into CASKGQSEGTEAFF.

This chain uses TRBV5-1 with TRBJ2-5; D tentatively reads TRBD1 or TRBD2 (6 bases each). Trimming pared 0 bases from V and 5 bases from J, leaving 17 bases between. The CDR3 has 16 amino acids. CDR1 and CDR2 from the germline V gene are SGHRS and YFSETQ. CDR3 sequence: CASSLVGGVTGETQYF. The CDR3 DNA reads TGCGCCAGCAGCTTGGTCGGAGGGGTAACAGGGGAGACCCAGTACTTC.

This chain uses TRBV19 with TRBJ1-3; weak D call: TRBD1 (6 bases). Trimming shortened V by 7 bases and J by 1 base, and 14 bases separated the two germline ends. The CDR3 length is 15 residues. CDR1 is LNHDA and CDR2 is SQIVND in the germline V gene (reference sequence). CDR3 coding DNA: TGTGCCAGTAACCTACAGGGTCGATCTGGAAACACCATATATTTT. The encoded protein is CASNLQGRSGNTIYF.

The chain carries TRBV27 and TRBJ2-5, with 15 nucleotides matching TRBD2. CDR1 MNHEY and CDR2 SMNVEV come from the germline V gene (reference sequence). The CDR3 runs to 18 residues. V shed 5 bases, J shed 2 bases, and the junction held 9 bases outside the gene matches. Here the CDR3 DNA reads TGTGCCAGCAGTCCCGGACTAGCGGGAGGGCCGTGGCAAGAGACCCAGTACTTC. This encodes CASSPGLAGGPWQETQYF.